These 2 T cell receptor beta chains share one sample of origin, sequenced in a study of shared clonotypes between healthy human individuals (TCRdb year 2020). Library generation was performed with the immunoSEQ multiplex PCR assay. Here the immuneACCESS table is served through TCRdb, limited to in-frame sequences with V and J called. Missing clones are a known gap in these copies; in checked studies unresolved V genes cover under half, and the rest lacks a known reason. Here the sample has about 1.5 million clones; roughly 96% occur a single time. The ten largest clonotypes hold approximately 1.2% of the sample. Sequenced input: naive CD4+ T cells sorted from blood. The cell subset or site label, read with the paper, signifies: CD45RA+ positively selected. These receptors all stem from a man aged 30 to 45 in good health.

This clone appeared a few times. The chain joins TRBV18 to TRBJ2-7, with 8 bases identical to TRBD1. J gave up 4 bases and V 0 bases, and 5 bases lay outside the gene matches. Germline V gene data show CDR1 as KGHSH and CDR2 as LQKENI. The CDR3 runs 15 residues. This CDR3 reads CASSPPHRGRYEQYF. The CDR3 DNA is TGTGCCAGCTCACCACCCCACAGGGGGAGATACGAGCAGTACTTC.

This clone was counted a single time. The chain uses TRBV7-6 and TRBJ2-1, with D unresolved. Trimming took 6 bases from V and 7 from J, leaving 10 bases between them. Germline V gene lookup returns CDR1 SGHVS and CDR2 FNYEAQ. There are 12 residues in the CDR3. The CDR3 here is CASSRSLNEQFF. In nucleotides, the CDR3 is TGTGCCAGCAGTCGTTCCCTTAATGAGCAGTTCTTC.